This entry concerns a single TCR beta chain. What it binds is not known. The CDR3 loop spans 16 amino acids. Per germline, CDR1 LNHDA and CDR2 SQIVND (reference sequence). With 3 bases removed from V and 2 bases from J, the gap between germline ends came to 16 bases. The data are from a study of T cell responses to AZD1222 COVID-19 vaccine. Study-wide results and caveats: Donors in the cohort were predominantly white British and more often female, and clonal diversity was possibly underestimated. Once two AZD1222 doses were given, Spike-specific TCR breadth and depth went up. No day 14 peak samples; only post-peak repertoires were characterized.

Profiling relied on immunoSEQ multiplex PCR, and the TCRdb table lists in-frame clones only, not all of them. Of about 120,000 clones in the sample, 70% to 90% are singletons; the top ten hold roughly 9%. The TCR originated in an adult in good health. This material consisted of peripheral blood, taken on day 0 of AZD1222 vaccination. This chain joins TRBV19 and TRBJ1-2, with D possibly TRBD1 on 5 matching bases. The CDR3 DNA follows: TGTGCCAGTAGTATCCCAGGGCGTCTCGGGAACTATGGCTACACCTTC. This sequence encodes CASSIPGRLGNYGYTF.